This T cell receptor (beta chain) originates from a study of T cells after yellow fever vaccination. Each CDR3 protein gets one entry after TCRdb re-called the 5' RACE reads with MiXCR. This table has roughly 99,000 distinct CDR3 sequences, approximately 5.5% appearing once. The CDR3 has 15 amino acids. Germline V lookup: CDR1 SGHVS, CDR2 FQNEAQ. V shed 3 bases and J shed 7 bases, with 13 bases lying between them. Sequences were derived from CD8+ T cells sorted from PBMCs, sampled 10 days after the yellow fever booster vaccination. V is TRBV7-8 and J is TRBJ1-6, with D maybe TRBD1 (6 bases). The TCR was taken from a young man who received the YFV17D yellow fever vaccine. The CDR3 DNA reads TGTGCCAGCAGCTTCGCGACAGGCTTCAATTCACCCCTCCACTTT. It is translated as CASSFATGFNSPLHF.